The rows below give T cell receptor beta chains drawn from one sample of a study of T-cell reconstitution after alpha-beta-depleted transplantation in children. TCRdb reanalysed the PCR reads using MiXCR and keeps one entry per CDR3 protein. The sample has a few hundred thousand distinct CDR3 sequences, under 15% seen once. Source: PBMCs, mostly from graft donor cells, taken 360 days after TCRalphabeta/CD19-depleted stem cell transplant. All receptors derive from a male patient younger than 18 who had a stem cell transplant for acute myeloid leukemia, so the T cells may come from the graft donor. CDR3s include the opening cysteine and the closing phenylalanine or tryptophan. The D gene is left open where the match is weak. Rows give clone size only sometimes, using once, few, many, or a class for an expanded clone.

TRBJ2-1,many,TRBV12-3/TRBV12-4,TRBD2,TGTGCCAGCAGCCTGACTAGCGGGAGCGATGAGCAGTTCTTC,CASSLTSGSDEQFF
TRBJ2-1,few,TRBV9,TRBD2,TGTGCCAGCAGCGTAGAATGGAGCGGGACCTACAATGAGCAGTTCTTC,CASSVEWSGTYNEQFF
TRBJ2-6,few,TRBV24-1,.,TGTGCCACCAGTGATTTCACTCGGGCTGGGGCCAACGTCCTGACTTTC,CATSDFTRAGANVLTF
TRBJ2-7,.,TRBV25-1,TRBD2,TGTGCCAGCAGCGCCCTAGCGGGAGCGGCCTACGAGCAGTACTTC,CASSALAGAAYEQYF
TRBJ2-7,many,TRBV29-1,.,TGCAGCGTTTCCCGGGCTGGGTCCTACGAGCAGTACTTC,CSVSRAGSYEQYF
TRBJ2-7,.,TRBV7-2,.,TGTGCCAGCAGCTTAGACAGGCCAGTGTCCGCCTACGAGCAGTACTTC,CASSLDRPVSAYEQYF
TRBJ1-5,few,TRBV7-8,TRBD1,TGTGCCAGCAGCTTAGGAGTAGGGGGGAGGGGGCCATCCAATCAGCCCCAGCATTTT,CASSLGVGGRGPSNQPQHF
TRBJ2-4,few,TRBV18,.,TGTGCCAGCTCACCTGCCGGGACGAAATTAATGCGCATTCAGTACTTC,CASSPAGTKLMRIQYF
TRBJ2-1,.,TRBV20-1,TRBD2,TGCAGTGCTAGAGATCTTACTAGCGGCGGGCACAATGAGCAGTTCTTC,CSARDLTSGGHNEQFF
TRBJ2-7,.,TRBV4-1,TRBD2,TGCGCCAGCAGCCCCGAGCGGGAGTCCTCCTACGAGCAGTACTTC,CASSPERESSYEQYF
TRBJ1-4,few,TRBV29-1,.,TGCAGCGTTGTCCCCCGGACTAATGAAAAACTGTTTTTT,CSVVPRTNEKLFF
TRBJ2-5,many,TRBV20-1,TRBD2,TGCAGTGCTAGATTTGCTAGCGGGGACCAAGAGACCCAGTACTTC,CSARFASGDQETQYF
TRBJ1-2,few,TRBV29-1,TRBD1,TGCAGCGTTGCGATGGACAGGGAGGGCTACACCTTC,CSVAMDREGYTF
TRBJ1-1,.,TRBV29-1,TRBD1,TGCAGCGTTGCGGCGGGACAGGGGCCTTCCAACACTGAAGCTTTCTTT,CSVAAGQGPSNTEAFF
TRBJ2-7,many,TRBV5-1,.,TGCGCCAGCAGCTTGGCGGTTCCCTACGAGCAGTACTTC,CASSLAVPYEQYF
TRBJ2-7,few,TRBV7-3,TRBD2,TGTGCCAGCAGCTTAATCCCCACGAGCGGGAGATCATTCCACGAGCAGTACTTC,CASSLIPTSGRSFHEQYF
TRBJ2-5,few,TRBV12-3/TRBV12-4,.,TGTGCCAGCAGTATCGGCGGGGTTCAAGAGACCCAGTACTTC,CASSIGGVQETQYF
TRBJ2-1,.,TRBV6-1,.,TGTGCCAGCAGCCCTCAGACTAGTTCCAATGAGCAGTTCTTC,CASSPQTSSNEQFF
TRBJ1-5,.,TRBV20-1,.,TGCAGTGCGGGCTCGGATAGCAATCAGCCCCAGCATTTT,CSAGSDSNQPQHF
TRBJ2-7,.,TRBV20-1,.,TGCAGTGCTAGATTACCCCCTAACTCCTACGAGCAGTACTTC,CSARLPPNSYEQYF
TRBJ1-1,many,TRBV7-9,.,TGTGCCAGCAGCCCTAGTGCTAATCTGAACACTGAAGCTTTCTTT,CASSPSANLNTEAFF
TRBJ2-1,many,TRBV29-1,.,TGCAGCGTTGTTGAGGGTACCTACAATGAGCAGTTCTTC,CSVVEGTYNEQFF
TRBJ2-1,few,TRBV7-2,.,TGTGCCAGCAGGCCCCCCACGGGACGTAACAATGAGCAGTTCTTC,CASRPPTGRNNEQFF
TRBJ2-5,few,TRBV18,TRBD2,TGTGCCAGCTCACAGACTAGCGGGAGTGTTATGGAGACCCAGTACTTC,CASSQTSGSVMETQYF
TRBJ2-7,.,TRBV14,TRBD2,TGTGCCAGCAGCCAGAGCGGGAACTTCTACGAGCAGTACTTC,CASSQSGNFYEQYF
TRBJ1-5,.,TRBV6-5,.,TGTGCCAGCGGAGAATATCAGCCCCAGCATTTT,CASGEYQPQHF
TRBJ2-5,few,TRBV20-1,.,TGCAGTGCTAGAGATGGGGTAGCAGGAGAGACCCAGTACTTC,CSARDGVAGETQYF
TRBJ2-7,.,TRBV14,.,TGTGCCAGCAGCCAAGATCTGAAGGACGAGCAGTACTTC,CASSQDLKDEQYF
TRBJ2-3,few,TRBV7-8,TRBD2,TGTGCCAGCCTCCCGGTGGGAGGGCCAGATACGCAGTATTTT,CASLPVGGPDTQYF
TRBJ2-5,.,TRBV12-3/TRBV12-4,TRBD1,TGTGCCAGCAGCCCTGGGGGCCAGGGGGTTGAGACCCAGTACTTC,CASSPGGQGVETQYF
TRBJ2-3,once,TRBV5-8,TRBD1,TGTGCCAGCAGCTTGGATGGGACAGCCACAGATACGCAGTATTTT,CASSLDGTATDTQYF
TRBJ2-1,many,TRBV6-5,.,TGTGCCAGCAGTACCGAGGGCAGGGGTGATGAGCAGTTCTTC,CASSTEGRGDEQFF
TRBJ2-1,.,TRBV20-1,TRBD2,TGCAGTGCTAGCACACTAGCGGGAGACCCCAATGAGCAGTTCTTC,CSASTLAGDPNEQFF
TRBJ2-7,once,TRBV7-6,TRBD1,TGTGCCAGCAGCTTACAGGGGAACAGGGGCGAGCAGTACTTC,CASSLQGNRGEQYF
TRBJ2-6,many,TRBV6-2/TRBV6-3,TRBD1,TGTGCCAGCAAACAGGGGGCGGTGGGGGCCAACGTCCTGACTTTC,CASKQGAVGANVLTF
TRBJ2-7,few,TRBV20-1,TRBD2,TGCAGTGCCGGGGGACTAGCGTTCTACGAGCAGTACTTC,CSAGGLAFYEQYF
TRBJ1-1,.,TRBV28,.,TGTGCCAGCAGTTTCAAGGCCGGACGGAATGAAGCTTTCTTT,CASSFKAGRNEAFF
TRBJ2-7,.,TRBV29-1,TRBD1,TGCAGCGCAAAACAGGGGGAGTCCGAGCAGTACTTC,CSAKQGESEQYF
TRBJ2-7,many,TRBV20-1,.,TGCAGTGCTGGCTCTCCGTACGAGCAGTACTTC,CSAGSPYEQYF
TRBJ1-4,few,TRBV28,.,TGTGCCAGCAGCTCCCCCGGGGGGCGCTCCGGGGAAAAACTGTTTTTT,CASSSPGGRSGEKLFF
TRBJ2-7,few,TRBV5-1,TRBD2,TGCGCCAGCAGCCCATGGCTAGCGGGAGGTCGGGAGCAGTACTTC,CASSPWLAGGREQYF
TRBJ2-5,.,TRBV29-1,.,TGCAGCGTTGAATGGGAATTAGGAGAGACCCAGTACTTC,CSVEWELGETQYF
TRBJ2-1,many,TRBV10-3,.,TGTGCCATCACGGGCCCTAATGAGCAGTTCTTC,CAITGPNEQFF
TRBJ2-3,.,TRBV10-3,.,TGTGCCGCCAAACATACTAGTCCGGGCACAGATACGCAGTATTTT,CAAKHTSPGTDTQYF
TRBJ2-2,.,TRBV18,TRBD2,TGTGCCAGCTTCCCCCGATTAGCGGGTTTGAACACCGGGGAGCTGTTTTTT,CASFPRLAGLNTGELFF
TRBJ2-7,few,TRBV11-1,.,TGTGCCAGCAGCTTAAGGCTACACTCCTACGAGCAGTACTTC,CASSLRLHSYEQYF
TRBJ2-1,many,TRBV20-1,TRBD2,TGCAGTGCTAGAGATCTGGGGACTAGCGACGAGCAGTTCTTC,CSARDLGTSDEQFF